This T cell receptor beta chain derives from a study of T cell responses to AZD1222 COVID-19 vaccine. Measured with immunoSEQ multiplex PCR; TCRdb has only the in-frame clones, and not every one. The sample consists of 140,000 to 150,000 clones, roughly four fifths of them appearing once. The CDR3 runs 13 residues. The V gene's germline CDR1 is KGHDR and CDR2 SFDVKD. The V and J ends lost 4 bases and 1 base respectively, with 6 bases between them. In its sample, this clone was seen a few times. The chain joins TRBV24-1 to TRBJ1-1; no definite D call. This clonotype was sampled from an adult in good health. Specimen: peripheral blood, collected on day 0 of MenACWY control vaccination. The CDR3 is CATSDSGNTEAFF. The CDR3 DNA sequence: TGTGCCACCAGTGACTCAGGGAACACTGAAGCTTTCTTT.